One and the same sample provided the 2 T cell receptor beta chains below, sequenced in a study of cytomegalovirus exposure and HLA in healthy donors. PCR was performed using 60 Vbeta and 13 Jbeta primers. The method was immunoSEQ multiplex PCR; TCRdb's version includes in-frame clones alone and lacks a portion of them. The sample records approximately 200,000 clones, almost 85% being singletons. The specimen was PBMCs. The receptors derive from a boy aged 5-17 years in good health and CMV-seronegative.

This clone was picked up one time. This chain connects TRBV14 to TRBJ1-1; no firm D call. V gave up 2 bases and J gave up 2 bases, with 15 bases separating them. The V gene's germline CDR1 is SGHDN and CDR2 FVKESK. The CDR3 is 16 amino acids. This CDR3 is CASSQTLPAANTEAFF. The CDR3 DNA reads TGTGCCAGCAGCCAAACCCTGCCAGCGGCCAACACTGAAGCTTTCTTT.

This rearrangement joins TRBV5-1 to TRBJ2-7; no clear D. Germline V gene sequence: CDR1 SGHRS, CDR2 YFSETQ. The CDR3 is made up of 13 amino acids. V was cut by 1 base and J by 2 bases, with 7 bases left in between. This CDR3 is CASSLSGTYEQYF. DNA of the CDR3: TGCGCCAGCAGCTTGTCCGGTACCTACGAGCAGTACTTC.